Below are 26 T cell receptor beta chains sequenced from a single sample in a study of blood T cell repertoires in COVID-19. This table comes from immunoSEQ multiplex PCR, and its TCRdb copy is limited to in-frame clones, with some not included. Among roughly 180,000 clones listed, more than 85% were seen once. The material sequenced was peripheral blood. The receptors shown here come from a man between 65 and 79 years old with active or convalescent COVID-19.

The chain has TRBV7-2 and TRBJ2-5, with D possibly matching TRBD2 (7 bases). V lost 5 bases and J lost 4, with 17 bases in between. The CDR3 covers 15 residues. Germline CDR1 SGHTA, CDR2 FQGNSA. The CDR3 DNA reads TGTGCCAGCAGCATACACGGGGGCGGGGGAGAGACCCAGTACTTC. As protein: CASSIHGGGGETQYF.

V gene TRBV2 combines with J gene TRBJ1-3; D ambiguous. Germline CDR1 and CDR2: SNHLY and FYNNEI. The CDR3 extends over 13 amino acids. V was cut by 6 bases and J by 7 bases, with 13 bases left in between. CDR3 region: CASSENLRNTIYF. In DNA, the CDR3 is TGTGCCAGCAGCGAAAACCTCAGGAACACCATATATTTT.

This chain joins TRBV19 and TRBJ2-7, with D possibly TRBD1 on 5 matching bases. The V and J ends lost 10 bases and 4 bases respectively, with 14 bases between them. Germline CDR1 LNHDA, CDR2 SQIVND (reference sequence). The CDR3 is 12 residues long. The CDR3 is CATQDIPYEQYF. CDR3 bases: TGTGCCACTCAGGACATTCCGTACGAGCAGTACTTC.

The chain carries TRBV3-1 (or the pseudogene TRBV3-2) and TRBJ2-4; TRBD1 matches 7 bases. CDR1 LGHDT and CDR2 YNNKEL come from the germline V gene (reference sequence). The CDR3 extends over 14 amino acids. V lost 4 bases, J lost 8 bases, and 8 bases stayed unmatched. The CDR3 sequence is CASSRSTGSDIQYF. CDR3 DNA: TGTGCCAGCAGCCGGTCGACAGGGTCGGACATTCAGTACTTC.

The CDR3 DNA follows: TGTGCCAGCAGCGTAGGGGACAGAGATCGGTACACCATATATTTT. It specifies CASSVGDRDRYTIYF. V and J are TRBV9 and TRBJ1-3; 7 bases agree with TRBD1. The CDR3 is 15 residues long. With 0 bases clipped from V and 8 bases from J, the junction kept 8 bases outside the gene matches. Germline V gene lookup returns CDR1 SGDLS and CDR2 YYNGEE.

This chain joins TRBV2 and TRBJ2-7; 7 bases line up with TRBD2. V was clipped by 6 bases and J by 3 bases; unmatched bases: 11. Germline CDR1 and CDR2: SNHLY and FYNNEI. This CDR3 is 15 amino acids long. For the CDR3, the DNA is TGTGCCAGCAGGACCCTTCTCGGACTAGTCTACGAGCAGTACTTC. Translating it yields CASRTLLGLVYEQYF.

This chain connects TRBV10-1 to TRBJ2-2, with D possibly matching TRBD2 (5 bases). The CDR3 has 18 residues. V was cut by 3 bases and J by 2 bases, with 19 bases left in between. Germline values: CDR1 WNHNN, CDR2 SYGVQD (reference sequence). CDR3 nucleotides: TGCGCCAGCAGTGAAAGCGGTCTGGGGAAGCTTAACACCGGGGAGCTGTTTTTT. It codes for CASSESGLGKLNTGELFF.

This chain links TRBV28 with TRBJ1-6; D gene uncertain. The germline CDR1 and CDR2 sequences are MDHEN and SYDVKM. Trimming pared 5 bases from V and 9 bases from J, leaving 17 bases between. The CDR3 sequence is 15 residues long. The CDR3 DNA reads TGTGCCAGCAGTCCCCTTGGAGGGTTAAGTTCACCCCTCCACTTT. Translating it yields CASSPLGGLSSPLHF.

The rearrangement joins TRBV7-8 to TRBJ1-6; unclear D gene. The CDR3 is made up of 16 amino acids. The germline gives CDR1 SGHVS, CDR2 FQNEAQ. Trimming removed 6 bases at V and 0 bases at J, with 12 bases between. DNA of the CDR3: TGTGCCAGCAGTTCAGATAGGAGCTCCTATAATTCACCCCTCCACTTT. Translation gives CASSSDRSSYNSPLHF.

CDR3 bases: TGTGCCAGCAATCGATGGACACAAAATGAGCAGTTCTTC. Protein sequence: CASNRWTQNEQFF. The chain is built from TRBV13 and TRBJ2-1, with a possible D match to TRBD1 (5 bases). The V gene's germline CDR1 is PRHDT and CDR2 FYEKMQ (reference sequence). The CDR3 has 13 amino acids. V lost 7 bases to trimming and J lost 7 bases, with 14 bases between them.

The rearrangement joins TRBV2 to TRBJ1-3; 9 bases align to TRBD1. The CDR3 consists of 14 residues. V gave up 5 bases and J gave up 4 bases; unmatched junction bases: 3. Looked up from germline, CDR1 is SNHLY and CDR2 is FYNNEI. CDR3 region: CASSQGQGGNTIYF. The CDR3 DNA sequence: TGTGCCAGCAGTCAGGGACAGGGAGGAAACACCATATATTTT.

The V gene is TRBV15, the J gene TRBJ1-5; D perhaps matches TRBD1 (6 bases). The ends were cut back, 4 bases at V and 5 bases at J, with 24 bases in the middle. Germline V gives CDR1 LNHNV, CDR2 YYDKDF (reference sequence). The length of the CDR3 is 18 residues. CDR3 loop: CATSTPPPTGMMYQPQHF. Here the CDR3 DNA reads TGTGCCACCAGCACCCCCCCGCCCACAGGGATGATGTATCAGCCCCAGCATTTT.

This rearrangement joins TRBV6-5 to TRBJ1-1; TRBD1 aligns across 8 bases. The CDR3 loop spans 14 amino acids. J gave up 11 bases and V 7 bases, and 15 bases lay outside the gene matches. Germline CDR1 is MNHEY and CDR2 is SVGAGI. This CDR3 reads CASTQTERQGMAFF. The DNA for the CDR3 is TGTGCCAGCACCCAGACAGAGAGACAGGGGATGGCTTTCTTT.

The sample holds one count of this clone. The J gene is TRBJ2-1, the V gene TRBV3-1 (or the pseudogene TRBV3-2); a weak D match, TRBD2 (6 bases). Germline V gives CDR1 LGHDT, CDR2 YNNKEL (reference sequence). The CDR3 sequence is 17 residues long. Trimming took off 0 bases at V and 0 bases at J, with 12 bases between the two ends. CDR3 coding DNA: TGTGCCAGCAGCCAAGATGGGCGGGGCCCCTCCTACAATGAGCAGTTCTTC. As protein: CASSQDGRGPSYNEQFF.

The CDR3 loop is CASSLVGQGYGYTF. The CDR3 DNA sequence: TGTGCCAGCAGTTTAGTAGGACAGGGCTATGGCTACACCTTC. V gene TRBV28 combines with J gene TRBJ1-2, with 8 bases lining up with TRBD1. Germline V lookup: CDR1 MDHEN, CDR2 SYDVKM. Trimming at V came to 2 bases and at J to 4 bases, leaving 3 bases not matched to a gene. The CDR3 covers 14 residues.

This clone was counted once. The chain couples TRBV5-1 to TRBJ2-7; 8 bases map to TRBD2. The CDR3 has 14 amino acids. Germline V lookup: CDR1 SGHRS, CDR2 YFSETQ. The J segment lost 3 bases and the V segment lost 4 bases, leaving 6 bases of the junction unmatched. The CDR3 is CASSRSGSNYEQYF. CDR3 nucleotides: TGCGCCAGCAGCCGGAGCGGGAGCAACTACGAGCAGTACTTC.

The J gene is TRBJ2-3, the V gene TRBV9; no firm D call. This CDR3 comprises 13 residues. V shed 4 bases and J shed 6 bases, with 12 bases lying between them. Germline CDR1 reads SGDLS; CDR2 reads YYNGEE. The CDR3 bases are TGTGCCAGCAGCCCCAGAGGTCCGGATACGCAGTATTTT. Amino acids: CASSPRGPDTQYF.

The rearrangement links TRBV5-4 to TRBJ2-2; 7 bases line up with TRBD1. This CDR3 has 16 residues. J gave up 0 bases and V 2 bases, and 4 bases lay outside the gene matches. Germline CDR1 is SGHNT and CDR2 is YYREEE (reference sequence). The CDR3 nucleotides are TGTGCCAGCAGCTTTCCTGGGACAGCGAACACCGGGGAGCTGTTTTTT. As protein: CASSFPGTANTGELFF.

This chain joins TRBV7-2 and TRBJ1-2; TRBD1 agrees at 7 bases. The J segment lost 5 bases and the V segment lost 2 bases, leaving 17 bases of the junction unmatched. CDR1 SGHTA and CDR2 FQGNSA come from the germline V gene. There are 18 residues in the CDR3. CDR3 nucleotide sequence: TGTGCCAGCAGCTTACTAGGGGGCGCAGTAGCCGTCTTTTATGGCTACACCTTC. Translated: CASSLLGGAVAVFYGYTF.

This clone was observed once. CDR3 coding DNA: TGTGCCAGCAGCTTGAGAGGGCCCGGGGAGCTGTTTTTT. Translated, it gives CASSLRGPGELFF. J is TRBJ2-2 and V is TRBV5-6; possibly TRBD2 for D (5 bases). Germline assignment: CDR1 SGHDT and CDR2 YYEEEE. The CDR3 sequence is 13 residues long. V was trimmed by 1 base and J by 6 bases, leaving 7 bases between them. Looking up the rest from reference TRBV5-6 and TRBJ2-2 gives the full variable domain: DAGVTQSPTHLIKTRGQQVTLRCSPKSGHDTVSWYQQALGQGPQFIFQYYEEEERQRGNFPDRFSGHQFPNYSSELNVNALLLGDSALYLCASSLRGPGELFFGEGSRLTVL.

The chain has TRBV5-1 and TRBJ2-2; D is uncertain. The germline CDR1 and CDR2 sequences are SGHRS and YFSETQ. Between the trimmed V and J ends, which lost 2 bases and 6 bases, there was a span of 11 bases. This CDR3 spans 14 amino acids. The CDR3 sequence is CASSFTRVAGELFF. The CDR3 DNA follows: TGCGCCAGCAGCTTCACCCGGGTCGCCGGGGAGCTGTTTTTT. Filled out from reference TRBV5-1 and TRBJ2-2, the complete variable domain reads KAGVTQTPRYLIKTRGQQVTLSCSPISGHRSVSWYQQTPGQGLQFLFEYFSETQRNKGNFPGRFSGRQFSNSRSEMNVSTLELGDSALYLCASSFTRVAGELFFGEGSRLTVL.

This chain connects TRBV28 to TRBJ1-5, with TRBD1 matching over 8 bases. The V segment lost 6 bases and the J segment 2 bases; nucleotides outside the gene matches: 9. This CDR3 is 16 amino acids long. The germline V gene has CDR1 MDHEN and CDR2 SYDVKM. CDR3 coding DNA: TGTGCCAGCAGCCCCTGGACAGGGCTTGGCAATCAGCCCCAGCATTTT. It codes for CASSPWTGLGNQPQHF.

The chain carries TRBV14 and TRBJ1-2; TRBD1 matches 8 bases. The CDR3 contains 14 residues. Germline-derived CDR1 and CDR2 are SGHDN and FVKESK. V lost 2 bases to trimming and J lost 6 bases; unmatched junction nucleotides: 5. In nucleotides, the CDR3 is TGTGCCAGCAGCCAATCAGGGGGCGCCCATGGCTACACCTTC. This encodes CASSQSGGAHGYTF. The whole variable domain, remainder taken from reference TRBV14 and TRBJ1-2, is EAGVTQFPSHSVIEKGQTVTLRCDPISGHDNLYWYRRVMGKEIKFLLHFVKESKQDESGMPNNRFLAERTGGTYSTLKVQPAELEDSGVYFCASSQSGGAHGYTFGSGTRLTVV.

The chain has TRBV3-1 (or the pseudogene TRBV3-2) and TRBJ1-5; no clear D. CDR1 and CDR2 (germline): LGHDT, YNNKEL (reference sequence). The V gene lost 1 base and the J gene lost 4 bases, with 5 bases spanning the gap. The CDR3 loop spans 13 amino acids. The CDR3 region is CASSQGQNQPQHF. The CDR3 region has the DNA TGTGCCAGCAGCCAAGGGCAAAATCAGCCCCAGCATTTT.

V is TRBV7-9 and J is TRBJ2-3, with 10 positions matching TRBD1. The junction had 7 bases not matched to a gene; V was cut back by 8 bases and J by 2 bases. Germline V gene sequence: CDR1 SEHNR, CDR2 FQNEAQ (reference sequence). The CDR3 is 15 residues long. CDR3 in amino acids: CASVHGQGVTDTQYF. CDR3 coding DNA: TGTGCCAGCGTACATGGACAGGGGGTCACAGATACGCAGTATTTT.

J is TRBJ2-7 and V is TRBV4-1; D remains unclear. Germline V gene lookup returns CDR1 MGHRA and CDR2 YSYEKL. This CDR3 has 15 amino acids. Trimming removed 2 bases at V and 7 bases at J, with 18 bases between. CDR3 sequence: CASSQFETFPKEQYF. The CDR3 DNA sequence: TGCGCCAGCAGCCAATTCGAGACTTTTCCTAAAGAGCAGTACTTC.